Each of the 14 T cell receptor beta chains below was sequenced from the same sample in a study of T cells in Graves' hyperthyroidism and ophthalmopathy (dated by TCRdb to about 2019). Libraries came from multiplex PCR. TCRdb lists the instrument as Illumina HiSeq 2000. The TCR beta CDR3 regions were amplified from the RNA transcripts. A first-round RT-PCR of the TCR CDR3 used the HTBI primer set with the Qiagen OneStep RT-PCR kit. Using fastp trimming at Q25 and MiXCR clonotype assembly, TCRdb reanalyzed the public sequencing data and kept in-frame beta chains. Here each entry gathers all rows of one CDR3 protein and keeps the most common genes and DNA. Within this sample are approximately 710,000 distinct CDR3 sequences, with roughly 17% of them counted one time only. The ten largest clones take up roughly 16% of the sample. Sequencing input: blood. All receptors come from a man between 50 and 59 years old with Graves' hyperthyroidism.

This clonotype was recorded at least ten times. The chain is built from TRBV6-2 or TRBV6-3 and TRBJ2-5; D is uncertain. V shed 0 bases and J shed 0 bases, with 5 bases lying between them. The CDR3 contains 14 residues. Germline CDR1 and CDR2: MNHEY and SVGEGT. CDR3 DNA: TGTGCCAGCAGTTACTCGGGGAACCAAGAGACCCAGTACTTC. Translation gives CASSYSGNQETQYF.

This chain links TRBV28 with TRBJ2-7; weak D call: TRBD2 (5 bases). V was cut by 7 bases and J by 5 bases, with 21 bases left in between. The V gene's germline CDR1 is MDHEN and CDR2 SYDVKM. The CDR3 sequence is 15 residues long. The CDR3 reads CASILTGIMGDEQYF. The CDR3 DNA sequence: TGTGCCAGCATACTCACCGGGATAATGGGAGACGAGCAGTACTTC.

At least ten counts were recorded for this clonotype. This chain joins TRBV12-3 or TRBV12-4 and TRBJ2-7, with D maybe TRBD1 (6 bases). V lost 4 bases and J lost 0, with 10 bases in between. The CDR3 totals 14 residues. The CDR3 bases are TGTGCCAGCAGTTGGGGGACACGCTCCTACGAGCAGTACTTC. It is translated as CASSWGTRSYEQYF.

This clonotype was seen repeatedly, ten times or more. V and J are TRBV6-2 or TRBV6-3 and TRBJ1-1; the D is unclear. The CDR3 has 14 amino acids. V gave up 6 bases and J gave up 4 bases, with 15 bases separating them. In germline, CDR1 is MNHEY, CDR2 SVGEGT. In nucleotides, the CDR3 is TGTGCCAGCAGCTCGACGGTCTTTAGCACTGAAGCTTTCTTT. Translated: CASSSTVFSTEAFF.

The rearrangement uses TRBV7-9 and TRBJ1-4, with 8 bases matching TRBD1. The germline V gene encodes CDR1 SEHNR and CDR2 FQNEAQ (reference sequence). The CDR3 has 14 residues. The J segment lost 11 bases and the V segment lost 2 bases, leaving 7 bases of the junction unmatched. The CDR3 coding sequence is TGTGCCAGCAGCTTATCAGGCGGGGACAGGAAACTGTTTTTT. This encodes CASSLSGGDRKLFF. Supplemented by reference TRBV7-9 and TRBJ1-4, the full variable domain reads DTGVSQNPRHKITKRGQNVTFRCDPISEHNRLYWYRQTLGQGPEFLTYFQNEAQLEKSRLLSDRFSAERPKGSFSTLEIQRTEQGDSAMYLCASSLSGGDRKLFFGSGTQLSVL.

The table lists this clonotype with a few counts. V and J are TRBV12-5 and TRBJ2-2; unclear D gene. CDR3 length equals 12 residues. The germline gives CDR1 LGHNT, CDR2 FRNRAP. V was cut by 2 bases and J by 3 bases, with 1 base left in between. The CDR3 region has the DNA TGTGCTAGTGGTTTGTACACCGGGGAGCTGTTTTTT. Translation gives CASGLYTGELFF.

The CDR3 reads CASSYSIAGAQDTQYF. CDR3 bases: TGTGCCAGCAGTTACTCTATTGCGGGAGCACAAGATACGCAGTATTTT. J is TRBJ2-3 and V is TRBV6-2 or TRBV6-3, with 7 bases matching TRBD2. V shed 0 bases, J shed 5 bases, and the junction held 8 bases outside the gene matches. Germline V lookup: CDR1 MNHEY, CDR2 SVGEGT. CDR3 length: 16 amino acids.

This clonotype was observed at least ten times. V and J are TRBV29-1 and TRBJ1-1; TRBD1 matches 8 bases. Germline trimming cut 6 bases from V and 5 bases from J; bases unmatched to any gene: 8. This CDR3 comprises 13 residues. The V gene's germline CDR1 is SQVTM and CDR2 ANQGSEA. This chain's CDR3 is CSVQQGDGTEAFF. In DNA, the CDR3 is TGCAGCGTCCAACAGGGGGACGGGACTGAAGCTTTCTTT.

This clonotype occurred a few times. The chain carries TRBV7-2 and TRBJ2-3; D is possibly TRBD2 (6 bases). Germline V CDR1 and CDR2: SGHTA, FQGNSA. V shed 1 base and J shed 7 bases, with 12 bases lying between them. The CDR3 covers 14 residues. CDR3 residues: CASSLEGLTNTQYF. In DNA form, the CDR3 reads TGTGCCAGCAGCTTAGAGGGACTTACTAATACGCAGTATTTT. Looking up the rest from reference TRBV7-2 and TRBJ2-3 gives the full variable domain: GAGVSQSPSNKVTEKGKDVELRCDPISGHTALYWYRQSLGQGLEFLIYFQGNSAPDKSGLPSDRFSAERTGGSVSTLTIQRTQQEDSAVYLCASSLEGLTNTQYFGPGTRLTVL.

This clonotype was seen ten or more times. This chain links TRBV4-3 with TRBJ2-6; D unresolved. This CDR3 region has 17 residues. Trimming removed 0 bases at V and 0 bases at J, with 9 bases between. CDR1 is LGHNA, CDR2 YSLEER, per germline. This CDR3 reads CASSQEPGSSGANVLTF. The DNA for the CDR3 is TGCGCCAGCAGCCAAGAACCCGGCAGCTCTGGGGCCAACGTCCTGACTTTC.

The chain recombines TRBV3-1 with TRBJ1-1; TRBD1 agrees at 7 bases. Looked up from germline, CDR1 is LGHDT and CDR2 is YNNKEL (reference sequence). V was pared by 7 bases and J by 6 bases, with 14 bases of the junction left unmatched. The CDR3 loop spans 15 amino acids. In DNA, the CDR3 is TGTGCCAGCATCGCAGGGGGGCCGGACCGAGCTGAAGCTTTCTTT. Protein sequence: CASIAGGPDRAEAFF. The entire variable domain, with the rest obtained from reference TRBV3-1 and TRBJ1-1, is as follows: DTAVSQTPKYLVTQMGNDKSIKCEQNLGHDTMYWYKQDSKKFLKIMFSYNNKELIINETVPNRFSPKSPDKAHLNLHINSLELGDSAVYFCASIAGGPDRAEAFFGQGTRLTVV.

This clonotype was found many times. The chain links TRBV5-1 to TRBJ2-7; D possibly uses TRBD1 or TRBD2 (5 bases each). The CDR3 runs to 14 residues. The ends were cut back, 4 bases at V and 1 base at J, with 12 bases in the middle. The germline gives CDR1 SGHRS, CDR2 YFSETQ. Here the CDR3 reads CASSQGRESYEQYF. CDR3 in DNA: TGCGCCAGCAGCCAGGGAAGGGAGTCCTACGAGCAGTACTTC.

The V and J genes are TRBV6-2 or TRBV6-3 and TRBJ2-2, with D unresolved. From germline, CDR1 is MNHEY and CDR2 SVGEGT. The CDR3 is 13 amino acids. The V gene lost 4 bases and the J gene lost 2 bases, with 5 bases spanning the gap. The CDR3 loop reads CASSWKNTGELFF. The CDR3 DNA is TGTGCCAGCAGTTGGAAAAACACCGGGGAGCTGTTTTTT.

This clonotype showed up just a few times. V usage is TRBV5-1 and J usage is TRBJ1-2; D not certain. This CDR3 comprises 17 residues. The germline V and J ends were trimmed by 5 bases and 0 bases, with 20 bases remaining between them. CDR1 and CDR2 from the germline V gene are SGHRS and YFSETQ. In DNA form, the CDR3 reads TGCGCCAGCAGAAGTCGAAATCTGAACCTTGCTAACTATGGCTACACCTTC. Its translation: CASRSRNLNLANYGYTF. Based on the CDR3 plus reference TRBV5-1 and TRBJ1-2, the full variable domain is KAGVTQTPRYLIKTRGQQVTLSCSPISGHRSVSWYQQTPGQGLQFLFEYFSETQRNKGNFPGRFSGRQFSNSRSEMNVSTLELGDSALYLCASRSRNLNLANYGYTFGSGTRLTVV.